This TCR beta chain is from a study of PD-1 blockade in classical Hodgkin lymphoma. The wider study: Patients were dosed intravenously with nivolumab at 3 mg/kg every 2 weeks. Whole-study findings and limits: Significant TCR diversity gains by C4D1 occurred in CD4+ but not CD8+ cells. Newly diagnosed patients were said to have less baseline TCR diversity than healthy donors did.

Data came from immunoSEQ multiplex PCR; TCRdb stores just in-frame clones and leaves some out. The top ten hold approximately 16% of the sample, which has some 64,000 clones, around 89% seen once. About this clone itself: Its antigen is not identified.

CDR3 length: 13 residues. CDR1 and CDR2 (germline): MNHEY, SVGAGI. V was pared by 7 bases and J by 6 bases, with 10 bases between. All trial patients relapsed after autologous stem cell transplantation. V usage is TRBV6-5 and J usage is TRBJ1-6; D gene ambiguous. This specimen was peripheral blood mononuclear cells (PBMCs), taken at baseline. This TCR derives from a human donor with classical Hodgkin lymphoma. CDR3 nucleotide sequence: TGTGCCAGCAAGGACGGAGTTAATTCACCCCTCCACTTT. It is translated as CASKDGVNSPLHF.